This T cell receptor beta chain was retrieved from a study of cytomegalovirus exposure and HLA in healthy donors. Trimming took off 4 bases at V and 5 bases at J, with 11 bases between the two ends. Germline CDR1 reads WSHSY; CDR2 reads SAAADI. The CDR3 covers 13 residues. The PCR ran on 60 Vbeta and 13 Jbeta primers. TCRdb's copy holds only in-frame clones and misses some; the assay was immunoSEQ multiplex PCR. The sample has approximately 220,000 clones; over 70% are singletons. The sample taken for sequencing was PBMCs. This sequence originates from a boy between 2 and 10 years old in good health and CMV-seronegative. The rearrangement uses TRBV10-2 and TRBJ2-5; no reliable D call. DNA for the CDR3: TGCGCCAGCAGTGTGTCTAGGCGGGAGACCCAGTACTTC. Its protein is CASSVSRRETQYF.